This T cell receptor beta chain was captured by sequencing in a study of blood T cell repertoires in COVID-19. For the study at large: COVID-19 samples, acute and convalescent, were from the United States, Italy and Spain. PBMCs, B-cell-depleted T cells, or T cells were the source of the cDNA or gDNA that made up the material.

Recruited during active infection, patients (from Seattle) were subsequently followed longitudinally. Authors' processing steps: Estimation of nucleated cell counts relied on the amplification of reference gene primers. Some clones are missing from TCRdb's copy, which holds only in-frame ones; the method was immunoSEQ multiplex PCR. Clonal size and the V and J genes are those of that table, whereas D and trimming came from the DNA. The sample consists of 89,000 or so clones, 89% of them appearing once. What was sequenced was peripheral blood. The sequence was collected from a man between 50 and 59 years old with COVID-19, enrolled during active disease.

The CDR3 DNA follows: TGTGCCAGCAGCGTAGGGACAGGACACACCGGGGAGCTGTTTTTT. Protein sequence: CASSVGTGHTGELFF. The J gene is TRBJ2-2, the V gene TRBV9, with 7 bases identical to TRBD1. Germline assignment: CDR1 SGDLS and CDR2 YYNGEE. This CDR3 has 15 amino acids. With 0 bases clipped from V and 3 bases from J, the junction kept 2 bases outside the gene matches.